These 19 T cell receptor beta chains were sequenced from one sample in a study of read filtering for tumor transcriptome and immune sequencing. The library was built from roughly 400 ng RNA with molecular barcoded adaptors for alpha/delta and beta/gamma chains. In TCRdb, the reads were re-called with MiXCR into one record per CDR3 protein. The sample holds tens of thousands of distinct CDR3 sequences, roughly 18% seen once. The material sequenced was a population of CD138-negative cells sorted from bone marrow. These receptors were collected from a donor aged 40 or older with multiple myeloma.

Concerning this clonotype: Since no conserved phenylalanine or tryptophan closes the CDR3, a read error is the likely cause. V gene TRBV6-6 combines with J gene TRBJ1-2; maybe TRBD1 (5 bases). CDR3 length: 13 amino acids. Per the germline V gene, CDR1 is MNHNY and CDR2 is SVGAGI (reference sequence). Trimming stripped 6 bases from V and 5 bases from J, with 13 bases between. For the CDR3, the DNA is TGTGCCAGCAGCCCGATAGAGGGGTATGGCTACACCTCC. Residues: CASSPIEGYGYTS.

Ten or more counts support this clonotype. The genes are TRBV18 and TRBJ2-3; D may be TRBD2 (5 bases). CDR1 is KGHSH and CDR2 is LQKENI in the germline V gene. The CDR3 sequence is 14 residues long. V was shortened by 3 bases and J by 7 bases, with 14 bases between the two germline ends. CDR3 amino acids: CASSPPSMVNTQYF. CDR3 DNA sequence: TGTGCCAGCTCACCGCCTAGCATGGTGAATACGCAGTATTTT.

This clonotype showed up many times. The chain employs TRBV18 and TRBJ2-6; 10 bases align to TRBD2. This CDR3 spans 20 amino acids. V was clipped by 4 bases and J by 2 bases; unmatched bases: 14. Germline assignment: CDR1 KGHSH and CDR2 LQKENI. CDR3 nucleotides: TGTGCCAGCTCACGAGAACCCCCGGGACTAGCGACCCCTGGGGCCAACGTCCTGACTTTC. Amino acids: CASSREPPGLATPGANVLTF.

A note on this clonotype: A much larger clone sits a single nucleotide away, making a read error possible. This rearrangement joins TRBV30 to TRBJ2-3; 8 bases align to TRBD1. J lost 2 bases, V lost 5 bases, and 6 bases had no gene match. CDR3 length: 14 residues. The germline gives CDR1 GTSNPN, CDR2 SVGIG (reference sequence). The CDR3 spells CAWVGRGPTDTQYF. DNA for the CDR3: TGTGCCTGGGTAGGCAGGGGGCCCACAGATACGCAGTATTTT. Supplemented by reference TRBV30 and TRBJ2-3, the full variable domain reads SQTIHQWPATLVQPVGSPLSLECTVEGTSNPNLYWYRQAAGRGLQLLFYSVGIGQISSEVPQNLSASRPQDRQFILSSKKLLLSDSGFYLCAWVGRGPTDTQYFGPGTRLTVL.

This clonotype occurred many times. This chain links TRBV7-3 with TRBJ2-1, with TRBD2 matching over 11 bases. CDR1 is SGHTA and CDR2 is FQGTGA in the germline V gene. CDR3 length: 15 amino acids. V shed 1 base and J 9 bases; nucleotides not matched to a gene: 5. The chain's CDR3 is CASSLSSGGGAEQFF. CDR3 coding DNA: TGTGCCAGCAGCTTAAGTAGCGGGGGGGGGGCTGAGCAGTTCTTC.

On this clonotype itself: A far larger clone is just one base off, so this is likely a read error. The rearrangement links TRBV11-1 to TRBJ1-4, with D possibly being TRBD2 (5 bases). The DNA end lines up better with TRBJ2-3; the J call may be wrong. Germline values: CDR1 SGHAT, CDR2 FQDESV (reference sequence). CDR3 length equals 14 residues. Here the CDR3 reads CAGSLLSGSDTQYF. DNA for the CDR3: TGTGCCGGCAGCTTGCTTTCGGGATCGGATACGCAGTATTTT.

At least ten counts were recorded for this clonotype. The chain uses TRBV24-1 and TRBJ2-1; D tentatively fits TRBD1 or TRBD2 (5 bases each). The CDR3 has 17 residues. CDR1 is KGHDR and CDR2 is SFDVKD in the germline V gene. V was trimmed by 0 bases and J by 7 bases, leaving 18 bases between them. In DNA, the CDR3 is TGTGCCACCAGTGATTTGAAAGGGACCGGAAGGAGGAATGAGCAGTTCTTC. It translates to CATSDLKGTGRRNEQFF.

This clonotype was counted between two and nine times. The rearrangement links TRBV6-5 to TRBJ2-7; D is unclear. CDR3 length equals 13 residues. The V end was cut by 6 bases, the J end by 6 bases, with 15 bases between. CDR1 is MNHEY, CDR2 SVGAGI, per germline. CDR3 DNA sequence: TGTGCCAGCAGCTCCCTTCGATCGACCGAGCAGTACTTC. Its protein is CASSSLRSTEQYF.

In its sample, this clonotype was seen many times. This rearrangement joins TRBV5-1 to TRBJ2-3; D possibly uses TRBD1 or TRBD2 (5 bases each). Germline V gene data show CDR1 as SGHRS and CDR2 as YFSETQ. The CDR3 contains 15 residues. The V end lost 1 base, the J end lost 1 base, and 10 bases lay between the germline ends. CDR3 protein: CASSLLRGRTDTQYF. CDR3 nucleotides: TGCGCCAGCAGCTTGTTGAGGGGCCGCACAGATACGCAGTATTTT.

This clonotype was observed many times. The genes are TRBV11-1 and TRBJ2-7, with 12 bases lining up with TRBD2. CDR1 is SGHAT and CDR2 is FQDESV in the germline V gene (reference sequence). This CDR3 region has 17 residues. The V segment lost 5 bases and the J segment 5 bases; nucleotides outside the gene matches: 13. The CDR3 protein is CASSRRLGTSGFNEQYF. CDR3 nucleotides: TGTGCCAGCAGCAGACGCCTGGGGACTAGCGGGTTCAACGAGCAGTACTTC.

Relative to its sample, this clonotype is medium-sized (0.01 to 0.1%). CDR3 sequence reads: CASSIKAGANNEQFF. The CDR3 nucleotides read TGTGCCAGTAGTATTAAGGCGGGGGCCAACAATGAGCAGTTCTTC. The V call is TRBV19, the J call TRBJ2-1, with TRBD2 as a possible D gene (7 bases). V lost 3 bases and J lost 5, with 14 bases in between. The CDR3 sequence is 15 residues long. Germline CDR1 and CDR2: LNHDA and SQIVND (reference sequence).

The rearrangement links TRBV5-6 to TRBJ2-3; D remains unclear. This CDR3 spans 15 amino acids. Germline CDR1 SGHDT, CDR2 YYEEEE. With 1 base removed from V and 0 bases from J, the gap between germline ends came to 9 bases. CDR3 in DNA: TGTGCCAGCAGCTTGTCCAGGTACAGCACAGATACGCAGTATTTT. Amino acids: CASSLSRYSTDTQYF.

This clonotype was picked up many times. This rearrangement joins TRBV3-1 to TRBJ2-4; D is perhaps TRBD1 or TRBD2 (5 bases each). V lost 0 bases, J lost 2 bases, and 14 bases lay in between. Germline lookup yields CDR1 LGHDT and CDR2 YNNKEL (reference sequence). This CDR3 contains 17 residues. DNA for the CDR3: TGTGCCAGCAGCCAAGAGGTTTATGAGGGGCCCAAAAACATTCAGTACTTC. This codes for CASSQEVYEGPKNIQYF.

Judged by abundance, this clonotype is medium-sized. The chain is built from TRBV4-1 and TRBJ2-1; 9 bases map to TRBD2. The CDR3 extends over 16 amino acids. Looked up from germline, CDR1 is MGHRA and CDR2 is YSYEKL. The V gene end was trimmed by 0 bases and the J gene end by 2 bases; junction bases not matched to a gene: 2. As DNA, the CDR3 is TGCGCCAGCAGCCAAGACGGCGGGGGGGCCTACAATGAGCAGTTCTTC. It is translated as CASSQDGGGAYNEQFF.

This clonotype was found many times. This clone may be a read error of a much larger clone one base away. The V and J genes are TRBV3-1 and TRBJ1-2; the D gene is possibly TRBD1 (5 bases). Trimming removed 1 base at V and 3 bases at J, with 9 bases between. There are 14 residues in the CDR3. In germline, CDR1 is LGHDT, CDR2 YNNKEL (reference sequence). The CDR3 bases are TGTGCCAGCAGCCAAGTGGGGGACCACTATGGCTACACCTTC. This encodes CASSQVGDHYGYTF.

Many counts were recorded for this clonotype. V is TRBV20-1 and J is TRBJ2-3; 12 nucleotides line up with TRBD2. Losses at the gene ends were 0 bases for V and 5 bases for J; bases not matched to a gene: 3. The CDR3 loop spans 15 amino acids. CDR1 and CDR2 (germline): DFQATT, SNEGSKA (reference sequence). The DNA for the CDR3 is TGCAGTGCTAGAGATCTACTAGCGGGAGGAGATACGCAGTATTTT. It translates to CSARDLLAGGDTQYF.

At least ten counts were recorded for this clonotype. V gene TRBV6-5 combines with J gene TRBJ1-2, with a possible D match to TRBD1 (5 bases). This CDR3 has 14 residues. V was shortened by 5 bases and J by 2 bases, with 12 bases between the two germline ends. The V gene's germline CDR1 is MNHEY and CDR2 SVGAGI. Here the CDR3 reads CASSQGGSNYGYTF. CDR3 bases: TGTGCCAGCAGTCAGGGAGGGAGCAACTATGGCTACACCTTC.

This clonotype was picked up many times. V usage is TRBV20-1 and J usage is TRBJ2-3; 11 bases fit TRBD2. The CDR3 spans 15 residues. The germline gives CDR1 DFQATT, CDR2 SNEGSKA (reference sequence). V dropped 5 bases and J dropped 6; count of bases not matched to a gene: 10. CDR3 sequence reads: CSAGARLAGKDTQYF. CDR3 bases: TGCAGTGCTGGCGCTCGACTAGCGGGAAAGGATACGCAGTATTTT.

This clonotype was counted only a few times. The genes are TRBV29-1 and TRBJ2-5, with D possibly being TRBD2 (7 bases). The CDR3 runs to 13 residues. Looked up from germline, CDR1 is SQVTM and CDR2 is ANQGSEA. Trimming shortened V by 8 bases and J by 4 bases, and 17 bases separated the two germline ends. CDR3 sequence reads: CSSASRGAETQYF. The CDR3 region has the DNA TGCAGCTCCGCATCTCGGGGGGCAGAGACCCAGTACTTC.